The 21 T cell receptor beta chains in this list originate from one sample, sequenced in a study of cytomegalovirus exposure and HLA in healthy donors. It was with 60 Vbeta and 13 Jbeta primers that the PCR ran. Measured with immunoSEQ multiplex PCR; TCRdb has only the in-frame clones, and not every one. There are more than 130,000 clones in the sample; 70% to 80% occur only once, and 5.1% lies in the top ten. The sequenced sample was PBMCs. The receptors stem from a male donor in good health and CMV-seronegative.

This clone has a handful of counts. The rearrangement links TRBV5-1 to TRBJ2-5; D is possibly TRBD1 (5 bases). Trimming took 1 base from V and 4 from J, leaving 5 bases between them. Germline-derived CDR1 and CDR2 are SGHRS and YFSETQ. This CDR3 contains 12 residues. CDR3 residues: CASSLTGETQYF. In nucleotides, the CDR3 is TGCGCCAGCAGCTTGACAGGAGAGACCCAGTACTTC.

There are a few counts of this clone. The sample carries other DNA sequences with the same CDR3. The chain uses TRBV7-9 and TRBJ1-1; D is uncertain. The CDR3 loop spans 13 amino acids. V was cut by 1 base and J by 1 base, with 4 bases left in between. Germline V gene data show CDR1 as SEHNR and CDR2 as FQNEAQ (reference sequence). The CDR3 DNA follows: TGTGCCAGCAGCTTAGGACAGAACACTGAAGCTTTCTTT. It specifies CASSLGQNTEAFF.

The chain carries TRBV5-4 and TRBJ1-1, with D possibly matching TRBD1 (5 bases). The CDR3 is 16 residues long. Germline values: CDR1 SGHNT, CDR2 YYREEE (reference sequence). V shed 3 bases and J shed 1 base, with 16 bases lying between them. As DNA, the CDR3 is TGTGCCAGCAGCTCCTCCGGAGGGGTTGGGAACACTGAAGCTTTCTTT. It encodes CASSSSGGVGNTEAFF.

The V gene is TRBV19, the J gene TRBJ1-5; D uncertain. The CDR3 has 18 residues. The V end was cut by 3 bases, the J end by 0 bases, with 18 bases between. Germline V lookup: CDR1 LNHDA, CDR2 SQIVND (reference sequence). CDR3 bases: TGTGCCAGTAGTATTAGAACGGTTCGAGAGGATAGCAATCAGCCCCAGCATTTT. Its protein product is CASSIRTVREDSNQPQHF.

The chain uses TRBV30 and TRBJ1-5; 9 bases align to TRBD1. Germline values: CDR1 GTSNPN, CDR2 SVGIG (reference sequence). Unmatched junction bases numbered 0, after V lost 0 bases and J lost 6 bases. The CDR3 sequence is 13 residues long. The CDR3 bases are TGTGCCTGGAGTGTACAGGGGGCTCAGCCCCAGCATTTT. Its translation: CAWSVQGAQPQHF.

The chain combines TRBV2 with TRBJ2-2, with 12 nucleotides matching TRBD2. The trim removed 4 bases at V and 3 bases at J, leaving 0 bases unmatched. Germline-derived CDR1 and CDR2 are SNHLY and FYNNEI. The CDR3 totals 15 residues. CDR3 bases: TGTGCCAGCAGTGCTAGCGGGGGGGACACCGGGGAGCTGTTTTTT. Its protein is CASSASGGDTGELFF.

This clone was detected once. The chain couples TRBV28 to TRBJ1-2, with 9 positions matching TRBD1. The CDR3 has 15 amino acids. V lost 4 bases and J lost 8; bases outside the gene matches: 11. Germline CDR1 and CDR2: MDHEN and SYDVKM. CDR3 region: CASSSPLTGGKGYTF. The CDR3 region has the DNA TGTGCCAGCAGTTCCCCCTTGACAGGGGGTAAAGGCTACACCTTC.

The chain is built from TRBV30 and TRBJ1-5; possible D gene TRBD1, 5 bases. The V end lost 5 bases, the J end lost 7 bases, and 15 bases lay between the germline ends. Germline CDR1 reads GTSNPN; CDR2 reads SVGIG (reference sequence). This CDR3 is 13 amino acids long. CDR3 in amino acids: CAWSGSGDQPQHF. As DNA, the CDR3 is TGTGCCTGGTCAGGGTCGGGGGACCAGCCCCAGCATTTT.

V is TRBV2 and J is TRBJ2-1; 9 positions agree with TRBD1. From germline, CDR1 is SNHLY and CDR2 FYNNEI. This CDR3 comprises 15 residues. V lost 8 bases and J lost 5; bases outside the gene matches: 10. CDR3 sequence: CASRLDGQGHNEQFF. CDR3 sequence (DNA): TGTGCCAGCCGCCTAGATGGACAGGGGCACAATGAGCAGTTCTTC.

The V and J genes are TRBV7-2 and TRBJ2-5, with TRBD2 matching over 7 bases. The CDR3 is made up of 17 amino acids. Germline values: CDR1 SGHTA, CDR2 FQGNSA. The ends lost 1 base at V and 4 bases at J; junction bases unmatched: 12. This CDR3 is CASSLVGGGSVLETQYF. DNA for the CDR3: TGTGCCAGCAGCTTAGTCGGCGGCGGGAGCGTCCTAGAGACCCAGTACTTC. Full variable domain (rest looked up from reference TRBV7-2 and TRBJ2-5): GAGVSQSPSNKVTEKGKDVELRCDPISGHTALYWYRQSLGQGLEFLIYFQGNSAPDKSGLPSDRFSAERTGGSVSTLTIQRTQQEDSAVYLCASSLVGGGSVLETQYFGPGTRLLVL.

The CDR3 region has the DNA TGCGCCAGCAGCCAAGATCCTGTGAACACTGAAGCTTTCTTT. This codes for CASSQDPVNTEAFF. The J gene is TRBJ1-1, the V gene TRBV4-3; no reliable D call. Trimming took off 0 bases at V and 0 bases at J, with 5 bases between the two ends. Germline CDR1 and CDR2: LGHNA and YSLEER. This CDR3 spans 14 amino acids.

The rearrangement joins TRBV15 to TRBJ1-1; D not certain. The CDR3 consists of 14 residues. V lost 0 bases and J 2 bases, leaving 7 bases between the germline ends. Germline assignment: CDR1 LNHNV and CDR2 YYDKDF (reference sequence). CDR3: CATSRDGLNTEAFF. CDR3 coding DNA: TGTGCCACCAGCAGAGATGGACTCAACACTGAAGCTTTCTTT.

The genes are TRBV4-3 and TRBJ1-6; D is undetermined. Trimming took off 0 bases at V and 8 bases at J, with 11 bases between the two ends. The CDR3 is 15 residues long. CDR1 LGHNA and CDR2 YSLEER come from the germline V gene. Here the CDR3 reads CASSQDVIRDSPLHF. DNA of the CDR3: TGCGCCAGCAGCCAAGATGTAATCCGAGATTCACCCCTCCACTTT.

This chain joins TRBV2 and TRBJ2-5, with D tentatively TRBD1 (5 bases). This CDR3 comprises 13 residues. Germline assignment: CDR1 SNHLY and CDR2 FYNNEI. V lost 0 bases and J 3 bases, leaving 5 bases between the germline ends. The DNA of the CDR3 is TGTGCCAGCAGTGAAGCAGGGGAAGAGACCCAGTACTTC. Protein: CASSEAGEETQYF.

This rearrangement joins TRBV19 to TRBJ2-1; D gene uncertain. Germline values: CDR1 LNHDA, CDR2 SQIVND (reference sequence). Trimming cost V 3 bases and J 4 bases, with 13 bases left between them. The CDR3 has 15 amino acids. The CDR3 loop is CASSIRIGGYNEQFF. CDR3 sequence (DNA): TGTGCCAGTAGTATCAGAATCGGCGGTTACAATGAGCAGTTCTTC.

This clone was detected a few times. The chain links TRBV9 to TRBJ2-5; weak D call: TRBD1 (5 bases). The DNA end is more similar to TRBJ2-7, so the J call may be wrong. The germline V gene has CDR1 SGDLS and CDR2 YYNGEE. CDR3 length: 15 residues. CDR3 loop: CASSVVPGPTYEQYF. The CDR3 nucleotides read TGTGCCAGCAGCGTAGTGCCAGGGCCTACCTACGAGCAGTACTTC.

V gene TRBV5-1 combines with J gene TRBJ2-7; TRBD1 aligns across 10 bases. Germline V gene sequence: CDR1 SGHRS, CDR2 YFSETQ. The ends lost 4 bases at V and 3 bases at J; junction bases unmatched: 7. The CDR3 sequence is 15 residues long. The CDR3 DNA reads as TGCGCCAGCAGCACCGGGACAGGGGCCCTCTACGAGCAGTACTTC. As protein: CASSTGTGALYEQYF.

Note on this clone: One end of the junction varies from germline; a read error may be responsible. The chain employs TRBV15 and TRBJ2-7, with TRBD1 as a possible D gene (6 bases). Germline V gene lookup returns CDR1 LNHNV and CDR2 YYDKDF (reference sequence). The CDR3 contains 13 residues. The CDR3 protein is CAASRDRSYEQYF. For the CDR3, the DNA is TGTGCCGCCAGCAGAGACAGGTCCTACGAGCAGTACTTC.

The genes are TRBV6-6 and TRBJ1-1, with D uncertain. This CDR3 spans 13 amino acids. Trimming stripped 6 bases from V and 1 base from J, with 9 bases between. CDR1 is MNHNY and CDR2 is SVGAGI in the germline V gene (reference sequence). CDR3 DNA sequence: TGTGCCAGCAGCCGCGGGGAGAACACTGAAGCTTTCTTT. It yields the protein CASSRGENTEAFF.

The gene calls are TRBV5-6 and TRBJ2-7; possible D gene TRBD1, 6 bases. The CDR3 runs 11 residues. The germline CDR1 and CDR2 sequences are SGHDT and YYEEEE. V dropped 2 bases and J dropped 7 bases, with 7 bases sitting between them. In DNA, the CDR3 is TGTGCCAGCAGCTTAGGGACAGAGCAGTACTTC. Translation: CASSLGTEQYF.

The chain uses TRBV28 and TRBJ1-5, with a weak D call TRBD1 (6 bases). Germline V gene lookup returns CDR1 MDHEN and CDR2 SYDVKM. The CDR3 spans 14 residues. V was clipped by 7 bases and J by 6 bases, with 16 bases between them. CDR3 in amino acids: CASKGGGGLQPQHF. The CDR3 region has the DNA TGTGCCAGCAAGGGCGGGGGGGGGCTTCAGCCCCAGCATTTT. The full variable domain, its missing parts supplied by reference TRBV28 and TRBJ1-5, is DVKVTQSSRYLVKRTGEKVFLECVQDMDHENMFWYRQDPGLGLRLIYFSYDVKMKEKGDIPEGYSVSREKKERFSLILESASTNQTSMYLCASKGGGGLQPQHFGDGTRLSIL.